This is a list of T cell receptor beta chains from one sample in a study of PD-1 blockade in classical Hodgkin lymphoma. Libraries were prepared by immunoSEQ multiplex PCR; TCRdb keeps only in-frame clonotypes and omits some of them. The top ten clones hold less than 15% of a sample with tens of thousands of clones, around 75% of them seen once. The sample in question was peripheral blood mononuclear cells (PBMCs), obtained before the second cycle of nivolumab. The receptors shown here come from a human donor with classical Hodgkin lymphoma. Each CDR3 is given with its conserved first and last residue. The D gene is left open where the match is weak. Size values are once, few and many counts, or a class for expanded clones, and some rows have none.

v_gene: TRBV4-2; d_gene: NA; j_gene: TRBJ2-2; abundance: few; CDR3nt: TGTGCCAGCAGCCCTGGGGGAGAAAGTACCGGGGAGCTGTTTTTT; CDR3aa: CASSPGGESTGELFF
v_gene: TRBV19; d_gene: NA; j_gene: TRBJ1-2; abundance: NA; CDR3nt: TGTGCCAGTAGTGGGCCACCATATGGCTACACCTTC; CDR3aa: CASSGPPYGYTF
v_gene: TRBV29-1; d_gene: TRBD1; j_gene: TRBJ2-2; abundance: NA; CDR3nt: TGCAGCGGATTAACAGGGGACACCGGGGAGCTGTTTTTT; CDR3aa: CSGLTGDTGELFF
v_gene: TRBV29-1; d_gene: NA; j_gene: TRBJ1-3; abundance: once; CDR3nt: TGCAGCGTTGATGGGGACACTGGAAACACCATATATTTT; CDR3aa: CSVDGDTGNTIYF
v_gene: TRBV2; d_gene: TRBD1; j_gene: TRBJ1-5; abundance: NA; CDR3nt: TGTGCCAGCAGATCGGGGACAGGGGCCTATAGCAATCAGCCCCAGCATTTT; CDR3aa: CASRSGTGAYSNQPQHF
v_gene: TRBV7-2; d_gene: NA; j_gene: TRBJ2-3; abundance: few; CDR3nt: TGTGCCAGCAGCTTTGTCCAAAGCACAGATACGCAGTATTTT; CDR3aa: CASSFVQSTDTQYF
v_gene: TRBV30; d_gene: TRBD2; j_gene: TRBJ2-7; abundance: NA; CDR3nt: TGTGCCTGGAGTCTCCATCCGGGAGGTTACGAGCAGTACTTC; CDR3aa: CAWSLHPGGYEQYF
v_gene: TRBV18; d_gene: NA; j_gene: TRBJ1-1; abundance: NA; CDR3nt: TGTGCCAGCTCACCAGGACGTATGAACACTGAAGCTTTCTTT; CDR3aa: CASSPGRMNTEAFF
v_gene: TRBV30; d_gene: TRBD1; j_gene: TRBJ1-2; abundance: NA; CDR3nt: TGTGCCTGGGCGCGTCCGGGACAGGGCTATTATGGCTACACCTTC; CDR3aa: CAWARPGQGYYGYTF
v_gene: TRBV19; d_gene: NA; j_gene: TRBJ2-2; abundance: NA; CDR3nt: TGTGCCAGTACAGATCGAAGGCGTTCGAACACCGGGGAGCTGTTTTTT; CDR3aa: CASTDRRRSNTGELFF
v_gene: TRBV9; d_gene: TRBD2; j_gene: TRBJ2-7; abundance: NA; CDR3nt: TGTGCCAGCAGCCCAACGGGACTAGCAATTCACGAGCAGTACTTC; CDR3aa: CASSPTGLAIHEQYF
v_gene: TRBV30; d_gene: NA; j_gene: TRBJ1-2; abundance: NA; CDR3nt: TGTGCCTGGAGTGGCGGGCAGGGGCCCGTCTATGGCTACACCTTC; CDR3aa: CAWSGGQGPVYGYTF
v_gene: TRBV7-9; d_gene: NA; j_gene: TRBJ1-3; abundance: few; CDR3nt: TGTGCCAGCACCTCCCCGCGGACAGTGTTGGACACCATATATTTT; CDR3aa: CASTSPRTVLDTIYF
v_gene: TRBV5-5; d_gene: NA; j_gene: TRBJ1-5; abundance: NA; CDR3nt: TGTGCCAGCAGCGGGCCAGAGGGCTGGAATCAGCCCCAGCATTTT; CDR3aa: CASSGPEGWNQPQHF
v_gene: TRBV29-1; d_gene: NA; j_gene: TRBJ2-7; abundance: NA; CDR3nt: TGCAGCGTTGGAGGGTACGAGCAGTACTTC; CDR3aa: CSVGGYEQYF
v_gene: TRBV6-6; d_gene: TRBD1; j_gene: TRBJ2-7; abundance: NA; CDR3nt: TGTGCCAGCAGAGATAGGGACAGGAACTACGAGCAGTACTTC; CDR3aa: CASRDRDRNYEQYF
v_gene: TRBV14; d_gene: NA; j_gene: TRBJ2-2; abundance: NA; CDR3nt: TGTGCCAGCAGCCAGTTTAGCGGCCCTCTCAGCGGGGAGCTGTTTTTT; CDR3aa: CASSQFSGPLSGELFF
v_gene: TRBV6-6; d_gene: TRBD1; j_gene: TRBJ1-2; abundance: NA; CDR3nt: TGTGCCAGCAGTTACGCGACAGGGACTTATGGCTACACCTTC; CDR3aa: CASSYATGTYGYTF
v_gene: TRBV30; d_gene: NA; j_gene: TRBJ2-7; abundance: NA; CDR3nt: TGTGCCTGGGGTCCAGGGACATCCATGGGCGAGCAGTACTTC; CDR3aa: CAWGPGTSMGEQYF
v_gene: TRBV27; d_gene: TRBD1; j_gene: TRBJ2-7; abundance: NA; CDR3nt: TGTGCCAGCCAAAACCGGACAGGGCCTGCCTACGAGCAGTACTTC; CDR3aa: CASQNRTGPAYEQYF
v_gene: TRBV6-5; d_gene: NA; j_gene: TRBJ2-5; abundance: NA; CDR3nt: TGTGCCAGCAGGGTGGGAGAGACCCAGTACTTC; CDR3aa: CASRVGETQYF
v_gene: TRBV4-3; d_gene: NA; j_gene: TRBJ2-3; abundance: NA; CDR3nt: TGCGCCAGCAGCCCCTCTAGCACAGATACGCAGTATTTT; CDR3aa: CASSPSSTDTQYF
v_gene: TRBV18; d_gene: NA; j_gene: TRBJ1-2; abundance: few; CDR3nt: TGTGCCAGCTCACTCGGAGCCACAGGGAACTATGGCTACACCTTC; CDR3aa: CASSLGATGNYGYTF
v_gene: TRBV10-3; d_gene: NA; j_gene: TRBJ1-1; abundance: NA; CDR3nt: TGTGCCAGCCTGGCTTTGAACACTGAAGCTTTCTTT; CDR3aa: CASLALNTEAFF
v_gene: TRBV6-6; d_gene: TRBD2; j_gene: TRBJ2-3; abundance: NA; CDR3nt: TGTGCCAGCAGTCTGCGGACTAGCGGGAGCTCAGATACGCAGTATTTT; CDR3aa: CASSLRTSGSSDTQYF
v_gene: TRBV4-3; d_gene: NA; j_gene: TRBJ1-1; abundance: few; CDR3nt: TGCGCCAGCAGCCATCCTGTCGGGGGCAACATGAACACTGAAGCTTTCTTT; CDR3aa: CASSHPVGGNMNTEAFF
v_gene: TRBV9; d_gene: NA; j_gene: TRBJ1-1; abundance: NA; CDR3nt: TGTGCCAGCAGCGTAGGGGGACGGCCGGACACTGAAGCTTTCTTT; CDR3aa: CASSVGGRPDTEAFF
v_gene: TRBV7-9; d_gene: NA; j_gene: TRBJ1-2; abundance: few; CDR3nt: TGTGCCAGCAGCTTAGCAGTGTATAACTATGGCTACACCTTC; CDR3aa: CASSLAVYNYGYTF
v_gene: TRBV19; d_gene: TRBD1; j_gene: TRBJ1-2; abundance: NA; CDR3nt: TGTGCCAGTACCACGGCCGGGACAGGGTATGGCTACACCTTC; CDR3aa: CASTTAGTGYGYTF
v_gene: TRBV19; d_gene: NA; j_gene: TRBJ1-2; abundance: once; CDR3nt: TGTGCCAGTAGGCCCCCGGGGATGGATGGCTACACCTTC; CDR3aa: CASRPPGMDGYTF
v_gene: TRBV5-1; d_gene: TRBD2; j_gene: TRBJ2-3; abundance: NA; CDR3nt: TGCGCCAGCAGCTTTAGCGGGAGCACAGATACGCAGTATTTT; CDR3aa: CASSFSGSTDTQYF
v_gene: TRBV30; d_gene: NA; j_gene: TRBJ1-4; abundance: NA; CDR3nt: TGTGCCTGGAGTGTACTAAGGCAACCTAATGAAAAACTGTTTTTT; CDR3aa: CAWSVLRQPNEKLFF
v_gene: TRBV18; d_gene: NA; j_gene: TRBJ1-2; abundance: once; CDR3nt: TGTGCCAGCTCACCCCAGGCGACAGAGGAGAACTATGGCTACACCTTC; CDR3aa: CASSPQATEENYGYTF
v_gene: TRBV12-1; d_gene: NA; j_gene: TRBJ2-3; abundance: NA; CDR3nt: TGTGCCAGCAGCTTTGTTTCGGGACTACAACCTTATACGCAGTATTTT; CDR3aa: CASSFVSGLQPYTQYF
v_gene: TRBV18; d_gene: TRBD1; j_gene: TRBJ1-5; abundance: NA; CDR3nt: TGTGCCAGCTCACCCGGGACAGGGTATAGCAATCAGCCCCAGCATTTT; CDR3aa: CASSPGTGYSNQPQHF
v_gene: TRBV19; d_gene: NA; j_gene: TRBJ2-5; abundance: NA; CDR3nt: TGTGCCAGTAGTCCTCCAGGAGGGAGAGAGACCCAGTACTTC; CDR3aa: CASSPPGGRETQYF
v_gene: TRBV7-8; d_gene: NA; j_gene: TRBJ2-3; abundance: NA; CDR3nt: TGTGCCAGCAGCTCATTGGGGGGGGCCACAGATACGCAGTATTTT; CDR3aa: CASSSLGGATDTQYF
v_gene: TRBV5-1; d_gene: TRBD2; j_gene: TRBJ2-3; abundance: NA; CDR3nt: TGCGCCAGCAGCTTGAGGGGACTAGCGGGGATTAGCACAGATACGCAGTATTTT; CDR3aa: CASSLRGLAGISTDTQYF
v_gene: TRBV7-3; d_gene: TRBD2; j_gene: TRBJ2-3; abundance: few; CDR3nt: TGTGCCAGCAGCTTAAGGGGGACTAGCGAATATACGCAGTATTTT; CDR3aa: CASSLRGTSEYTQYF
v_gene: TRBV19; d_gene: NA; j_gene: TRBJ2-7; abundance: NA; CDR3nt: TGTGCCAGTAGTACCGGATGGGGGCGGGAGCAGTACTTC; CDR3aa: CASSTGWGREQYF
v_gene: TRBV6-5; d_gene: NA; j_gene: TRBJ1-1; abundance: NA; CDR3nt: TGTGCCAGCAGCCTCCAATCGAACACTGAAGCTTTCTTT; CDR3aa: CASSLQSNTEAFF
v_gene: TRBV7-3; d_gene: NA; j_gene: TRBJ2-3; abundance: NA; CDR3nt: TGTGCCAGCAGCCCCATGGGCGATACGCAGTATTTT; CDR3aa: CASSPMGDTQYF
v_gene: TRBV11-2; d_gene: NA; j_gene: TRBJ1-2; abundance: few; CDR3nt: TGTGCCAGCAGCCGAGGGGGGACGGGGAACTATGGCTACACCTTC; CDR3aa: CASSRGGTGNYGYTF
v_gene: TRBV7-9; d_gene: TRBD1; j_gene: TRBJ2-3; abundance: few; CDR3nt: TGTGCCAGCAGCTTCGGACAGGGGACCGTAGATACGCAGTATTTT; CDR3aa: CASSFGQGTVDTQYF
v_gene: TRBV6-1; d_gene: NA; j_gene: TRBJ1-3; abundance: few; CDR3nt: TGTGCCAGCAGTCCCGAGAGCTCTGGAAACACCATATATTTT; CDR3aa: CASSPESSGNTIYF
v_gene: TRBV30; d_gene: NA; j_gene: TRBJ1-5; abundance: NA; CDR3nt: TGTGCCTGGAGTGTTCTGGGATATAGCAATCAGCCCCAGCATTTT; CDR3aa: CAWSVLGYSNQPQHF
v_gene: TRBV27; d_gene: TRBD2; j_gene: TRBJ2-5; abundance: NA; CDR3nt: TGTGCCAGCAGGGTACGCCCCGGGGGGGAGACCCAGTACTTC; CDR3aa: CASRVRPGGETQYF
v_gene: TRBV5-1; d_gene: TRBD2; j_gene: TRBJ2-5; abundance: NA; CDR3nt: TGCGCCAGCAGCGAGCAACTAGCGGGCGGTGAGACCCAGTACTTC; CDR3aa: CASSEQLAGGETQYF
v_gene: TRBV7-2; d_gene: TRBD1; j_gene: TRBJ1-5; abundance: NA; CDR3nt: TGTGCCAGCAGCTTGGACAGGGGGTTTAATCAGCCCCAGCATTTT; CDR3aa: CASSLDRGFNQPQHF
v_gene: TRBV6-1; d_gene: NA; j_gene: TRBJ1-1; abundance: NA; CDR3nt: TGTGCCAGCAGTGAAGCCTTGACAGCCCCGGCCACTGAAGCTTTCTTT; CDR3aa: CASSEALTAPATEAFF
v_gene: TRBV28; d_gene: NA; j_gene: TRBJ1-2; abundance: few; CDR3nt: TGTGCCAGCAGTTTAGGCATACCCTATGGCTACACCTTC; CDR3aa: CASSLGIPYGYTF
v_gene: TRBV6-5; d_gene: TRBD1; j_gene: TRBJ2-7; abundance: few; CDR3nt: TGTGCCAGCAGGGGCCGGGACAGATCCTACGAGCAGTACTTC; CDR3aa: CASRGRDRSYEQYF
v_gene: TRBV5-5; d_gene: NA; j_gene: TRBJ2-7; abundance: NA; CDR3nt: TGTGCCAGCAGCTTGGTGGCAGAGTCGCCCTACGAGCAGTACTTC; CDR3aa: CASSLVAESPYEQYF
v_gene: TRBV23-1; d_gene: TRBD1; j_gene: TRBJ2-5; abundance: NA; CDR3nt: TGCGCCAGCAGGTGGGACAGGGCTCGGCACTTC; CDR3aa: CASRWDRARHF
v_gene: TRBV7-9; d_gene: TRBD1; j_gene: TRBJ1-2; abundance: NA; CDR3nt: TGTGCCAGCAGCCTAACAGGGGAAGGCTACACCTTC; CDR3aa: CASSLTGEGYTF
v_gene: TRBV19; d_gene: NA; j_gene: TRBJ1-5; abundance: NA; CDR3nt: TGTGCCAGTAGTATGGGTCCGCCCCAGCATTTT; CDR3aa: CASSMGPPQHF
v_gene: TRBV6-1; d_gene: TRBD2; j_gene: TRBJ2-5; abundance: NA; CDR3nt: TGTGCCAGCACCCGAGTGACTAGCGGGACTGAGACCCAGTACTTC; CDR3aa: CASTRVTSGTETQYF